The subject of this entry is one T cell receptor beta chain. The antigen is unknown. Trimming cost V 2 bases and J 6 bases; bases outside gene matches: 8. This CDR3 spans 16 amino acids. Germline V lookup: CDR1 WSHSY, CDR2 SAAADI. Following a roughly 10-day culture, CD4+ T cells were purified. The participants, recipients of two vaccine doses, got either BNT162b2 or mRNA-1273. The table came from immunoSEQ multiplex PCR; TCRdb's copy has only in-frame clones and leaves some out. This sample has tens of thousands of clones, with around 85% found just once. The record originates from a study of vaccination effects on CD4 cells after COVID-19.

The chain combines TRBV10-2 with TRBJ2-2; 8 bases line up with TRBD2. Sequenced material: CD4+ T cells from PBMCs cultured without peptide, taken after COVID-19 vaccination. This sequence originates from a human donor who received a COVID-19 vaccine. The CDR3 sequence is CASSETSSGGPGELFF. Here the CDR3 DNA reads TGCGCCAGCAGTGAGACTTCAAGCGGGGGCCCCGGGGAGCTGTTTTTT.